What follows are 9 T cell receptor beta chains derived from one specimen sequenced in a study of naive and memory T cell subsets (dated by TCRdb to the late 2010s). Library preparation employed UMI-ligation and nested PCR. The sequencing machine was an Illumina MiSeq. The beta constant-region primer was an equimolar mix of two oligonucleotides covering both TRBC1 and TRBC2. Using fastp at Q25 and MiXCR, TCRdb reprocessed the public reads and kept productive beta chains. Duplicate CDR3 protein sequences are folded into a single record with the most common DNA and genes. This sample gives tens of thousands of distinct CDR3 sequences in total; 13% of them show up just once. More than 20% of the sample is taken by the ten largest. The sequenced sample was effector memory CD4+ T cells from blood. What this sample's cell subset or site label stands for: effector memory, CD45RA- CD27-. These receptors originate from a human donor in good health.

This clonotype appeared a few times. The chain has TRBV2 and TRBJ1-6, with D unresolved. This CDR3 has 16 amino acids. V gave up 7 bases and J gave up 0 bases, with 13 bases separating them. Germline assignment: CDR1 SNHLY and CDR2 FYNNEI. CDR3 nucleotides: TGTGCCAGCATCTTTGGAGGGAGCTCCTATAATTCACCCCTCCACTTT. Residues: CASIFGGSSYNSPLHF.

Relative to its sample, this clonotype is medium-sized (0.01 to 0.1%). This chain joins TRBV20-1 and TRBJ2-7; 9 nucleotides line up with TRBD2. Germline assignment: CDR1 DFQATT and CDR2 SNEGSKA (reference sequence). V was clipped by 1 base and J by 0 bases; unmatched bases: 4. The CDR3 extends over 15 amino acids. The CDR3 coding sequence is TGCAGTGCTAGAGGACTAGCGGTACTCTCCTACGAGCAGTACTTC. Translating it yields CSARGLAVLSYEQYF.

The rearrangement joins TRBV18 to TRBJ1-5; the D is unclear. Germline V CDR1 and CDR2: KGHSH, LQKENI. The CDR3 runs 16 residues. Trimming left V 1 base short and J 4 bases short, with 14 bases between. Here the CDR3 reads CASSPQASEVNQPQHF. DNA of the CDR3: TGTGCCAGCTCACCACAGGCTTCAGAAGTAAATCAGCCCCAGCATTTT.

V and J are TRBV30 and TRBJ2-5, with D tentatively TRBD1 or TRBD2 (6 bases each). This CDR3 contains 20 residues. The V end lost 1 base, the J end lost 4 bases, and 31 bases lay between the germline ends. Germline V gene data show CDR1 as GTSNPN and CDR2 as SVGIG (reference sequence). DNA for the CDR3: TGTGCCTGGAGTGAATGGGGGGCAAGAGTGTCAGCCCAGGGCGTAGAGACCCAGTACTTC. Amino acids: CAWSEWGARVSAQGVETQYF.

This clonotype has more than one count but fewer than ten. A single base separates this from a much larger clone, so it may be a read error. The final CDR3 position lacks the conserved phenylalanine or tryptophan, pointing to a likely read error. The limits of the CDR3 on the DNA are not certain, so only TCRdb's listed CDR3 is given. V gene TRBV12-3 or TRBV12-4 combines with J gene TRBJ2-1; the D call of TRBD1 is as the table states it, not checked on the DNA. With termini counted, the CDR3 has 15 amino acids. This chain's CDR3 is CASRRQGSSSAGGFL.

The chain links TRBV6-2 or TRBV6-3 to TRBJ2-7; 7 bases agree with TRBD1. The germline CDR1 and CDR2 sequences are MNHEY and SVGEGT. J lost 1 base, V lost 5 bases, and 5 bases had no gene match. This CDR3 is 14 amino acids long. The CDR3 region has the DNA TGTGCCAGCAGTACCATGACAGGGTCCTACGAGCAGTACTTC. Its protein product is CASSTMTGSYEQYF.

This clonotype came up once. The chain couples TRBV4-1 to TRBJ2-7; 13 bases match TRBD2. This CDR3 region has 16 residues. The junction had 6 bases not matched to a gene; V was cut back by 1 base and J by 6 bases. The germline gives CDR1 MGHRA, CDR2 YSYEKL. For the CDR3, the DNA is TGCGCCAGCAGCCAAGGGACTAGCGGGAGTAGGGGCGAGCAGTACTTC. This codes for CASSQGTSGSRGEQYF.

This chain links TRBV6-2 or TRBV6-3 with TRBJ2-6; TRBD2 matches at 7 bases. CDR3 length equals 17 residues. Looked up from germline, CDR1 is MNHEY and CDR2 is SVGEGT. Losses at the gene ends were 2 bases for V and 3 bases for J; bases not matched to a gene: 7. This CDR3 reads CASSYAGTTIGANVLTF. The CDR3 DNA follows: TGTGCCAGCAGTTACGCCGGGACTACCATTGGGGCCAACGTCCTGACTTTC.

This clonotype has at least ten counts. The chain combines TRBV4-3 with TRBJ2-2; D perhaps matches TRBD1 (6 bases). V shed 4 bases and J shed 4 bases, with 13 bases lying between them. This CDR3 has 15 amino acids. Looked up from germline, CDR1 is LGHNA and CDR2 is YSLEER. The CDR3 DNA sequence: TGCGCCAGCAGCCTAGGGACATATTTCACCGGGGAGCTGTTTTTT. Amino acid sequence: CASSLGTYFTGELFF.